Following are 17 T cell receptor beta chains from one sample sequenced in a study of T cell clonality in common variable immunodeficiency. The protocol was immunoSEQ multiplex PCR, while the TCRdb copy is restricted to in-frame clones and leaves out a portion. The table records under 45,000 clones without singletons, the ten largest covering approximately 1.3%. The sample comprised peripheral blood mononuclear cells. The receptors were sampled from a person aged 18 to 75 in good health.

This clone was counted ten times or more. The read is 3 residues too short to cover the CDR3 end, so that end is filled in from the germline J gene. The chain is built from TRBV7-6 and TRBJ1-3; 8 positions agree with TRBD1. The CDR3 length is 16 residues. The ends lost 1 base at V and 3 bases at J; junction bases unmatched: 5. The germline V gene has CDR1 SGHVS and CDR2 FNYEAQ. The CDR3 bases that were read are TGTGCCAGCAGCTTAGTGGCCAGGGGGCGTGGAAACACC. This sequence encodes CASSLVARGRGNT. The whole CDR3 is CASSLVARGRGNTIYF.

This clone was detected ten times or more. Coverage ceases 3 residues before the CDR3 finishes, and the germline J gene fills in the end. The V call is TRBV7-8, the J call TRBJ1-4; 9 positions match TRBD1. Looked up from germline, CDR1 is SGHVS and CDR2 is FQNEAQ. Germline trimming cut 5 bases from V and 7 bases from J; bases unmatched to any gene: 11. CDR3 size: 16 residues. The CDR3 is CASSPRGTGYSEKLFF. The DNA read from the CDR3 is TGTGCCAGCAGCCCAAGGGGGACAGGGTACTCTGAAAAA.

This clone was seen ten or more times. The read gets to within 3 residues of the CDR3 end, and the germline J gene fills in the rest. This chain joins TRBV24-1 and TRBJ2-3; 9 bases are shared with TRBD1. J gave up 2 bases and V 5 bases, and 4 bases lay outside the gene matches. This CDR3 is 15 amino acids long. Germline V gene data show CDR1 as KGHDR and CDR2 as SFDVKD. The covered CDR3 bases are TGTGCCACCAGTGCATACAGGGGGCCCACAGATACG. Protein sequence: CATSAYRGPTDT. The complete CDR3 reads CATSAYRGPTDTQYF.

This clone has a count of ten or more. The CDR3 is cut off 3 residues early in the read; its end comes from the germline J gene. The genes are TRBV7-2 and TRBJ2-1; D gene unclear. V gave up 0 bases and J gave up 6 bases, with 3 bases separating them. CDR3 length: 12 residues. Germline values: CDR1 SGHTA, CDR2 FQGNSA. The covered CDR3 bases are TGTGCCAGCAGCTTAGCTCGCAATGAG. Protein: CASSLARNE. The CDR3 in its entirety is CASSLARNEQFF.

On this clone: The CDR3 end lies 3 residues beyond the end of the read and is filled in from the germline J gene. The J gene is TRBJ2-1, the V gene TRBV20-1; D gene ambiguous. The CDR3 loop spans 14 amino acids. From germline, CDR1 is DFQATT and CDR2 SNEGSKA (reference sequence). Deletions cut 3 bases from V and 0 bases from J, with 9 bases between. The CDR3 region is CSASSSSSYNEQFF. Incomplete CDR3 DNA: TGCAGTGCTAGTAGCAGCAGCTCCTACAATGAG.

This clone was picked up many times. The CDR3 extends 3 residues past the end of the read, so its final part is completed from the germline J gene. The chain carries TRBV4-2 and TRBJ2-4, with 10 bases identical to TRBD2. Germline V gives CDR1 LGHNA, CDR2 YNFKEQ. The CDR3 is 16 residues long. Trimming at V came to 2 bases and at J to 5 bases, leaving 6 bases not matched to a gene. CDR3 DNA, as far as it was read: TGTGCCAGCAGCCAAACTAGCGGGACCCGGGAAAACATT. This sequence encodes CASSQTSGTRENI. From start to end, the CDR3 is CASSQTSGTRENIQYF.

This clone was counted many times. The read comes to an end 3 residues before the CDR3 does, leaving the germline J gene to fill in the end. The chain joins TRBV15 to TRBJ2-1; 11 nucleotides line up with TRBD2. The CDR3 contains 16 residues. V was clipped by 3 bases and J by 5 bases; unmatched bases: 6. Looked up from germline, CDR1 is LNHNV and CDR2 is YYDKDF (reference sequence). Partial CDR3 DNA: TGTGCCACCAGCAGCGGCGGGACTAGCGGTAACAATGAG. Residues: CATSSGGTSGNNE. From start to end, the CDR3 is CATSSGGTSGNNEQFF.

This clone was recorded at least ten times. The read halts 3 residues ahead of the CDR3 end, with the missing end drawn from the germline J gene. The chain carries TRBV28 and TRBJ2-4; 12 bases match TRBD2. Germline assignment: CDR1 MDHEN and CDR2 SYDVKM. There are 20 residues in the CDR3. The trim removed 4 bases at V and 0 bases at J, leaving 13 bases unmatched. CDR3 protein: CASSSAYRKGLAGAKNIQYF. Incomplete CDR3 DNA: TGTGCCAGCAGTTCCGCGTACCGAAAGGGACTAGCGGGAGCCAAAAACATT.

This clone has ten or more counts. With the read ending 3 residues before the CDR3 end, the germline J gene is used to fill in that end. The V gene is TRBV18, the J gene TRBJ2-7; a possible D gene is TRBD1 (5 bases). The V end was cut by 4 bases, the J end by 5 bases, with 12 bases between. The CDR3 is made up of 13 amino acids. Per germline, CDR1 KGHSH and CDR2 LQKENI. The part of the CDR3 DNA that was read is TGTGCCAGCTCACAACAGGTTAGGGACGAG. It is translated as CASSQQVRDE. The whole CDR3 sequence is CASSQQVRDEQYF.

This clone was seen ten or more times. The CDR3 loop is CASSIYRGDNTEAFF. CDR3 bases read: TGTGCCAGCAGCATATACAGGGGCGACAACACTGAA. The rearrangement joins TRBV7-9 to TRBJ1-1, with 7 nucleotides matching TRBD1. The read ends 3 residues before the CDR3 terminus; that terminus is restored from the germline J gene. This CDR3 spans 15 amino acids. Germline V gene lookup returns CDR1 SEHNR and CDR2 FQNEAQ (reference sequence). Trimming removed 5 bases from V and 2 bases from J; junction bases left unmatched: 8. The full variable domain, its missing parts supplied by reference TRBV7-9 and TRBJ1-1, is DTGVSQNPRHKITKRGQNVTFRCDPISEHNRLYWYRQTLGQGPEFLTYFQNEAQLEKSRLLSDRFSAERPKGSFSTLEIQRTEQGDSAMYLCASSIYRGDNTEAFFGQGTRLTVV.

This clone was seen ten or more times. The CDR3 end is not reached by the read, which stops 3 residues before it; the germline J gene fills it in. This chain joins TRBV4-2 and TRBJ2-3; perhaps TRBD2 as D (5 bases). Germline V CDR1 and CDR2: LGHNA, YNFKEQ. CDR3 length: 14 residues. Trimming took 7 bases from V and 2 from J, leaving 13 bases between them. CDR3 region: CASTRGWNTDTQYF. CDR3 DNA (partial): TGTGCCAGCACCAGAGGGTGGAACACAGATACG.

The sample holds many counts of this clone. The junction shows a germline mismatch at one end, possibly a read error. With the read ending 3 residues before the CDR3 end, the germline J gene is used to fill in that end. The rearrangement uses TRBV20-1 and TRBJ1-6, with D tentatively TRBD1 (5 bases). CDR3 length: 14 residues. Germline CDR1 and CDR2: DFQATT and SNEGSKA (reference sequence). CDR3 amino acids: CSAIPQGVNPPLHF. The CDR3 bases that were read are TGCAGTGCTATACCGCAGGGAGTTAATCCACCC.

This clone was counted at least ten times. The read terminates 3 residues before the CDR3 end, so the remaining end is supplied by the germline J gene. The chain carries TRBV19 and TRBJ1-2, with a possible D match to TRBD1 (5 bases). The CDR3 sequence is 13 residues long. The germline V and J ends were trimmed by 4 bases and 7 bases, with 13 bases remaining between them. Germline V gene lookup returns CDR1 LNHDA and CDR2 SQIVND (reference sequence). CDR3 in amino acids: CASSRDSSLGYTF. The DNA read from the CDR3 is TGTGCCAGTAGTAGGGACTCCTCTCTTGGC.

This clone was seen many times. Read coverage stops 3 residues before the CDR3 terminus; the germline J gene supplies the remainder. V is TRBV2 and J is TRBJ2-2, with 8 bases aligning to TRBD1. Germline V gene lookup returns CDR1 SNHLY and CDR2 FYNNEI. The CDR3 length is 15 residues. After removal of 5 bases from V and 5 bases from J, the junction contained 7 bases not matched to a gene. The CDR3 reads CASSKNQGATGELFF. The CDR3 DNA, read in part, is TGTGCCAGCAGTAAGAATCAGGGGGCAACCGGGGAG.

This clone has at least ten counts. CDR3: CASSNRGEQFF. The part of the CDR3 DNA that was read is TGTGCCAGTAGTAACAGGGGTGAG. The gene calls are TRBV19 and TRBJ2-1; 7 bases are shared with TRBD1. The observed sequence ends 3 residues before the CDR3 terminus, with the missing tail filled in from the germline J gene. This CDR3 contains 11 residues. Germline assignment: CDR1 LNHDA and CDR2 SQIVND (reference sequence). Trimming took 4 bases from V and 9 from J; bases not matched to a gene: 0. Complete variable domain (other parts from reference TRBV19 and TRBJ2-1): DGGITQSPKYLFRKEGQNVTLSCEQNLNHDAMYWYRQDPGQGLRLIYYSQIVNDFQKGDIAEGYSVSREKKESFPLTVTSAQKNPTAFYLCASSNRGEQFFGPGTRLTVL.

Many counts were recorded for this clone. The read ends 3 residues before the CDR3 terminus; that terminus is restored from the germline J gene. The rearrangement uses TRBV19 and TRBJ2-1, with TRBD2 matching over 11 bases. Unmatched junction bases numbered 6, after V lost 5 bases and J lost 3 bases. CDR1 is LNHDA, CDR2 SQIVND, per germline (reference sequence). There are 16 residues in the CDR3. The part of the CDR3 DNA that was read is TGTGCCAGTAGTTCTCATGGACTAGCGGGCTACAATGAG. Its protein is CASSSHGLAGYNE. The complete CDR3 protein is CASSSHGLAGYNEQFF.

This clone has a count of ten or more. The read halts 3 residues ahead of the CDR3 end, with the missing end drawn from the germline J gene. The chain has TRBV7-9 and TRBJ2-2; a possible D gene is TRBD2 (6 bases). V lost 3 bases and J 5 bases, leaving 10 bases between the germline ends. CDR1 and CDR2 from the germline V gene are SEHNR and FQNEAQ (reference sequence). The CDR3 has 14 amino acids. CDR3 sequence: CASSFMGGTGELFF. The sequenced CDR3 bases are TGTGCCAGCAGCTTTATGGGGGGAACCGGGGAG.